This passage covers 9 T cell receptor beta chains from one sample sequenced in a study of cytomegalovirus exposure and HLA in healthy donors (dated by TCRdb to 2016 to 2017). Library prep was done by the immunoSEQ multiplex PCR assay. Entries here come from immuneACCESS through TCRdb and include only in-frame sequences with V and J called. Some clones fail to appear in such tables; in the studies checked, an unresolved V gene covers under half of the shortfall, and the cause of the remainder is unknown. This sample holds 65,000 to 90,000 clones; approximately 90% were observed only once. Around 4% of the sample comes from the top ten. The sequenced material came from PBMCs. These receptors originate from a young woman in good health and CMV-seropositive.

The V call is TRBV19, the J call TRBJ1-5; 7 bases map to TRBD1. The V and J ends lost 5 bases and 5 bases, in that order; junction bases with no gene match: 12. The CDR3 is made up of 16 amino acids. Germline assignment: CDR1 LNHDA and CDR2 SQIVND (reference sequence). CDR3 loop: CASSPLKGAGDQPQHF. The CDR3 DNA reads TGTGCCAGTAGTCCACTCAAGGGGGCAGGGGATCAGCCCCAGCATTTT.

The chain is built from TRBV18 and TRBJ2-7; 12 bases are shared with TRBD1. Losses at the gene ends were 6 bases for V and 7 bases for J; bases not matched to a gene: 7. Per the germline V gene, CDR1 is KGHSH and CDR2 is LQKENI. This CDR3 is built from 14 residues. The CDR3: CASSPGQGAFEQYF. The CDR3 DNA follows: TGTGCCAGCTCCCCGGGACAGGGGGCTTTTGAGCAGTACTTC.

The rearrangement links TRBV18 to TRBJ2-1; 8 bases align to TRBD2. Trimming cost V 3 bases and J 5 bases; bases outside gene matches: 9. CDR1 and CDR2 (germline): KGHSH, LQKENI. The CDR3 is 16 residues long. DNA for the CDR3: TGTGCCAGCTCACCGACTCGAACGGGGGGGGACAATGAGCAGTTCTTC. Its translation: CASSPTRTGGDNEQFF. Looking up the rest from reference TRBV18 and TRBJ2-1 gives the full variable domain: NAGVMQNPRHLVRRRGQEARLRCSPMKGHSHVYWYRQLPEEGLKFMVYLQKENIIDESGMPKERFSAEFPKEGPSILRIQQVVRGDSAAYFCASSPTRTGGDNEQFFGPGTRLTVL.

This chain uses TRBV11-2 with TRBJ2-1, with 7 nucleotides matching TRBD1. V lost 6 bases to trimming and J lost 8 bases; unmatched junction nucleotides: 4. Germline V gene lookup returns CDR1 SGHAT and CDR2 FQNNGV. The CDR3 is made up of 12 amino acids. CDR3 nucleotide sequence: TGTGCCAGCAGAGACAGGGTCCATGAGCAGTTCTTC. Its protein product is CASRDRVHEQFF.

The rearrangement uses TRBV15 and TRBJ1-5, with TRBD1 matching over 10 bases. V shed 5 bases and J 6 bases; nucleotides not matched to a gene: 7. CDR1 LNHNV and CDR2 YYDKDF come from the germline V gene (reference sequence). CDR3 length equals 15 residues. The DNA for the CDR3 is TGTGCCACCAGCCGTGACAGGGGGCAGGGTCAGCCCCAGCATTTT. It encodes CATSRDRGQGQPQHF.

The chain is built from TRBV5-8 and TRBJ1-2, with a possible D match to TRBD1 (6 bases). V was trimmed by 0 bases and J by 2 bases, leaving 11 bases between them. The germline V gene has CDR1 SGHTS and CDR2 YDEGEE. The CDR3 loop spans 15 amino acids. The CDR3 sequence is CASSLEAGDNYGYTF. The DNA of the CDR3 is TGTGCCAGCAGCTTGGAGGCAGGGGACAACTATGGCTACACCTTC. The entire variable domain, with the rest obtained from reference TRBV5-8 and TRBJ1-2, is as follows: EAGVTQSPTHLIKTRGQQATLRCSPISGHTSVYWYQQALGLGLQFLLWYDEGEERNRGNFPPRFSGRQFPNYSSELNVNALELEDSALYLCASSLEAGDNYGYTFGSGTRLTVV.

The genes are TRBV4-1 and TRBJ2-3, with D unclear. V was cut by 2 bases and J by 6 bases, with 18 bases left in between. The CDR3 spans 16 residues. Germline lookup yields CDR1 MGHRA and CDR2 YSYEKL. This CDR3 is CASSQPSRSAADTQYF. CDR3 DNA sequence: TGCGCCAGCAGCCAACCGTCCAGGTCTGCCGCCGATACGCAGTATTTT.

This clone turned up a few times. The CDR3 DNA reads as TGTGCCAGTAGTATATTTGGCGGAGACTATGGCTACACCTTC. Translated: CASSIFGGDYGYTF. The V gene is TRBV19, the J gene TRBJ1-2; D gene uncertain. CDR3 length: 14 residues. Trimming removed 2 bases at V and 3 bases at J, with 10 bases between. Germline-derived CDR1 and CDR2 are LNHDA and SQIVND (reference sequence).

The CDR3 loop reads CASSYSTSGSYEQFF. CDR3 DNA: TGTGCCAGCAGTTACTCAACTAGCGGGAGCTATGAGCAGTTCTTC. The V gene is TRBV6-5, the J gene TRBJ2-1, with 11 bases identical to TRBD2. The length of the CDR3 is 15 residues. The germline CDR1 and CDR2 sequences are MNHEY and SVGAGI. Trimming at V came to 0 bases and at J to 8 bases, leaving 3 bases not matched to a gene.